This T cell receptor (beta chain) derives from a study of human T cells and chemical hapten exposure. Study in general: Diphenylcyclopropenone, dosed weekly to the scalp, was given to patients throughout the approximately 25-week study. TCR yields per sample varied, mainly owing to small pooled library volume differences.

The time point: patch test 1, 2 weeks after DPC sensitization. Stated treatment: therapeutic diphenylcyclopropenone sensitization with weekly scalp DPC. The CDR3 is 15 residues long. Deletions cut 2 bases from V and 4 bases from J, with 14 bases between. The germline gives CDR1 DFQATT, CDR2 SNEGSKA (reference sequence). TCRdb passed the RACE reads through MiXCR, listing each CDR3 protein once. The sample holds over 95,000 distinct CDR3 sequences; around 12% are singletons and the top ten take 2% to 2.5%. This clonotype has only a few counts. What it binds is unknown. Study-level results: In comparison with controls, expanded TCRs gave rise to a significantly larger number of large CDR3 similarity clusters.

This TCR came from a woman aged 40 to 50 with alopecia areata. Some clones in this sample may be carry-over from other donors' samples. The V call is TRBV20-1, the J call TRBJ2-2; no clear D gene. Specimen: whole blood, collected in connection with sensitization to the hapten diphenylcyclopropenone (DPC). CDR3 residues: CSARYGRSGTGELFF. The DNA for the CDR3 is TGCAGTGCTAGATACGGTCGATCGGGCACCGGGGAGCTGTTTTTT.